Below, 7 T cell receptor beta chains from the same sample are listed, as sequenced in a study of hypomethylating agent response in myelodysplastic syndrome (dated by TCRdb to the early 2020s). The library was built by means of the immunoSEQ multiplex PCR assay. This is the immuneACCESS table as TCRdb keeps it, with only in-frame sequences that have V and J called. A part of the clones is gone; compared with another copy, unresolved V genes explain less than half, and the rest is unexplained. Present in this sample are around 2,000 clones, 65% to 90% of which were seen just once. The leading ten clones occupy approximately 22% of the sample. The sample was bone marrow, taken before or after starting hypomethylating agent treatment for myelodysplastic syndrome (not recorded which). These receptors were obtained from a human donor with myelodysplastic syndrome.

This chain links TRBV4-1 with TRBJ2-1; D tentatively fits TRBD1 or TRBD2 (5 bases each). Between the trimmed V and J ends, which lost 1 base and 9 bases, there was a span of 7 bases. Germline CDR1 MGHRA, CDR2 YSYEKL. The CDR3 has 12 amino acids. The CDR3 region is CASSQGGIEQFF. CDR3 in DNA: TGCGCCAGCAGCCAAGGGGGGATTGAGCAGTTCTTC.

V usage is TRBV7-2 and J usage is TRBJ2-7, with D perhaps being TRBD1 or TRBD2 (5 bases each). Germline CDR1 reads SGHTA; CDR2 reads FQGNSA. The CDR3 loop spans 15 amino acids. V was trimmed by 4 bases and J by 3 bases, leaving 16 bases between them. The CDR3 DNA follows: TGTGCCAGCAGCTCGAAGCGGCTAGGGGTCTACGAGCAGTACTTC. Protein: CASSSKRLGVYEQYF.

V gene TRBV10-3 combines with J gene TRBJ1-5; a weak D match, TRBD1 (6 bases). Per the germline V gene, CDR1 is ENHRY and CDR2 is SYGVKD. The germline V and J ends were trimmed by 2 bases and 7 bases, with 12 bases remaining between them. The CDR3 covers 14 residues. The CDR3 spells CAISERAGEQPQHF. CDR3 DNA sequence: TGTGCCATCAGTGAGAGGGCAGGGGAGCAGCCCCAGCATTTT.

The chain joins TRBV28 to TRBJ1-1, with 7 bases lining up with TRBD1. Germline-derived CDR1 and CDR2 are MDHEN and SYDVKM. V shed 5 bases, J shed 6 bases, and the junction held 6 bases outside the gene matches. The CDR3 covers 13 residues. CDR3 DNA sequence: TGTGCCAGCAGTGCCAAGACAGGGTCTGAAGCTTTCTTT. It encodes CASSAKTGSEAFF.

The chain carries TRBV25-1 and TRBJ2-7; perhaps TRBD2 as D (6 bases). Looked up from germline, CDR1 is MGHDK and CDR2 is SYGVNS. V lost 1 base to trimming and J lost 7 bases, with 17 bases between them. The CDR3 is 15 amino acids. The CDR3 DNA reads TGTGCCAGCAGTGAATCGGGGGATCCCGAGAGGGAGCAGTACTTC. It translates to CASSESGDPEREQYF.

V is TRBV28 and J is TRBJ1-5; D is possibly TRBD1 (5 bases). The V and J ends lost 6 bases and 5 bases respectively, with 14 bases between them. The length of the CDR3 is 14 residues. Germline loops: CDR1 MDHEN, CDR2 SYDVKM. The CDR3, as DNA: TGTGCCAGCAGGTCCGGGGGTAAGGATCAGCCCCAGCATTTT. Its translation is CASRSGGKDQPQHF.

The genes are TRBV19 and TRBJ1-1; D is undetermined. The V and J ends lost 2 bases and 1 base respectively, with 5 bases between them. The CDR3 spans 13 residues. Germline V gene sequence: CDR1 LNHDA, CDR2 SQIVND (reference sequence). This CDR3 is CASSISRNTEAFF. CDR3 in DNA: TGTGCCAGTAGTATAAGTCGGAACACTGAAGCTTTCTTT. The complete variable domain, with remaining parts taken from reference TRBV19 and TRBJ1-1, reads DGGITQSPKYLFRKEGQNVTLSCEQNLNHDAMYWYRQDPGQGLRLIYYSQIVNDFQKGDIAEGYSVSREKKESFPLTVTSAQKNPTAFYLCASSISRNTEAFFGQGTRLTVV.